One sample yielded the 4 T cell receptor beta chains listed below, sequenced in a study of T cells in Graves' hyperthyroidism and ophthalmopathy. Amplification yielded TCR beta CDR3 regions, with RNA transcripts as the source. First-round RT-PCR with HTBI primers amplified the TCR CDR3 region. TCRdb re-derived calls from the multiplex PCR reads in MiXCR, one entry per CDR3 protein. The sample lists fewer than 750,000 distinct CDR3 sequences, approximately 14% occurring once. The sample was blood. The receptors were gathered from a woman aged 40 to 55 with Graves' ophthalmopathy.

At least ten counts were recorded for this clonotype. The genes are TRBV7-6 and TRBJ2-5; TRBD2 matches 12 bases. V lost 4 bases, J lost 3 bases, and 3 bases stayed unmatched. Germline V lookup: CDR1 SGHVS, CDR2 FNYEAQ. The CDR3 spans 15 residues. Here the CDR3 DNA reads TGTGCCAGCAGCTCCACTAGCGGGAGGAAAGAGACCCAGTACTTC. Translation gives CASSSTSGRKETQYF.

Many counts were recorded for this clonotype. The CDR3 loop is CASSLSGRGYTF. The CDR3 DNA is TGTGCCAGCAGTTTAAGTGGACGTGGCTACACCTTC. This sequence joins TRBV28 and TRBJ1-2, with unresolved D. V dropped 2 bases and J dropped 7 bases, with 8 bases sitting between them. The CDR3 runs 12 residues. Germline-derived CDR1 and CDR2 are MDHEN and SYDVKM.

This clonotype was counted between two and nine times. The chain carries TRBV19 and TRBJ2-7; D may be TRBD1 (6 bases). The CDR3 covers 17 residues. Trimming shortened V by 3 bases and J by 2 bases, and 20 bases separated the two germline ends. The germline gives CDR1 LNHDA, CDR2 SQIVND (reference sequence). CDR3 bases: TGTGCCAGTAGTATTTCTGGTGGGCAGGGGTCCACCTACGAGCAGTACTTC. Its protein is CASSISGGQGSTYEQYF. The complete variable domain, with remaining parts taken from reference TRBV19 and TRBJ2-7, reads DGGITQSPKYLFRKEGQNVTLSCEQNLNHDAMYWYRQDPGQGLRLIYYSQIVNDFQKGDIAEGYSVSREKKESFPLTVTSAQKNPTAFYLCASSISGGQGSTYEQYFGPGTRLTVT.

This clonotype was observed many times. The rearrangement links TRBV29-1 to TRBJ2-7; 8 nucleotides align to TRBD2. The CDR3 is 13 residues long. Germline lookup yields CDR1 SQVTM and CDR2 ANQGSEA. Trimming took 5 bases from V and 3 from J; bases not matched to a gene: 6. The CDR3 DNA sequence: TGCAGCGTTCGTGGACTAGCCGGCTACGAGCAGTACTTC. Protein sequence: CSVRGLAGYEQYF.